Sequencing of this T cell receptor beta chain was carried out in a study of cytomegalovirus exposure and HLA in healthy donors. As for the study in general: Samples from HLA-typed donors yielded 65 million to 85 million unique TCRs in an early data release.

PCR used 60 Vbeta primers and 13 Jbeta primers. Sequencing was performed with immunoSEQ multiplex PCR; in TCRdb, only in-frame clones are kept and a portion is missing. The sample has approximately 130,000 clones, about four fifths seen once; the top ten hold more than 1.1%. With respect to this clone: Its antigen is unidentified.

Overall study results and limits: The study put about 180 TCR beta chains on its list as cytomegalovirus-associated. Through in vitro validation, three CMV-associated chains were shown to be specific for CMV antigens. Likely technical artifact: a cluster of highly shared sequence variants.

Trimming left V 4 bases short and J 7 bases short, with 11 bases between. Germline V gene sequence: CDR1 MNHNS, CDR2 SASEGT. There are 13 residues in the CDR3. This TCR was sampled from a woman between 35 and 50 years old in good health and CMV-seronegative. Sequenced: PBMCs. V usage is TRBV6-1 and J usage is TRBJ1-5; D may be TRBD1 (5 bases). The CDR3 bases are TGTGCCAGCAGTGCAGGGTTGGGGCAGCCCCAGCATTTT. Protein: CASSAGLGQPQHF.